The rows below give T cell receptor beta chains drawn from one sample of a study of blood T cells in healthy people across ages. MiXCR was run by TCRdb on the 5' RACE reads, yielding one entry per CDR3 protein. The sample has 920,000 or so distinct CDR3 sequences; 35% to 55% are singletons. The sequencing input was blood. The receptor source for this set is a woman aged 60-70 years in good health. Both conserved end residues are part of each CDR3. Each record gives: J gene, V gene, CDR3 protein.

j_call: TRBJ1-2; v_call: TRBV6-5; cdr3_aa: CASSYQRVAGYGYTF
j_call: TRBJ2-7; v_call: TRBV29-1; cdr3_aa: CSVAMGRSKNEQYF
j_call: TRBJ2-6; v_call: TRBV19; cdr3_aa: CASSNHRGSGANVLTF
j_call: TRBJ2-1; v_call: TRBV5-1; cdr3_aa: CASSLEQGARFF
j_call: TRBJ1-5; v_call: TRBV29-1; cdr3_aa: CSAAPDRAGQPQHF
j_call: NA; v_call: TRBV11-2; cdr3_aa: CASSLGVEGTLQETQYF
j_call: TRBJ2-7; v_call: TRBV29-1; cdr3_aa: CSVEDLREGGAEQYF
j_call: TRBJ2-1; v_call: TRBV6-6; cdr3_aa: CASSYSAGTGIYNEQFF
j_call: TRBJ2-3; v_call: TRBV6-5; cdr3_aa: CASSLLGLAGDTDTQYF
j_call: TRBJ2-7; v_call: TRBV20-1; cdr3_aa: CSARVVAGREQYF
j_call: TRBJ2-3; v_call: TRBV6-5; cdr3_aa: CASRGLAVTDTQYF
j_call: TRBJ2-1; v_call: TRBV2; cdr3_aa: CAIGGSGTDEQFF
j_call: TRBJ2-7; v_call: TRBV20-1; cdr3_aa: CSARPTGGYEQYF
j_call: TRBJ1-1; v_call: TRBV9; cdr3_aa: CASSVEAAGDAFF
j_call: NA; v_call: TRBV3-1; cdr3_aa: CASSVQGHIQYF
j_call: TRBJ2-1; v_call: TRBV20-1; cdr3_aa: CSARLVGEKQFF
j_call: TRBJ2-1; v_call: TRBV27; cdr3_aa: CASSLNRRGNEQFF
j_call: TRBJ1-2; v_call: TRBV29-1; cdr3_aa: CSSRSVNYGYTF
j_call: TRBJ2-5; v_call: TRBV9; cdr3_aa: CASSPRTVSPTQYF
j_call: TRBJ2-1; v_call: TRBV30; cdr3_aa: CAGSPYNEQFF
j_call: TRBJ2-7; v_call: TRBV9; cdr3_aa: CASSVDRDSLSYEQYF
j_call: TRBJ2-3; v_call: TRBV11-2; cdr3_aa: CASSLVRRLAGRTDTQYF
j_call: TRBJ2-3; v_call: TRBV10-3; cdr3_aa: CAISAPGLAATDTQYF
j_call: TRBJ2-3; v_call: TRBV12-3/TRBV12-4; cdr3_aa: CASSRGLAGTDTQYF
j_call: TRBJ1-1; v_call: TRBV29-1; cdr3_aa: CSVAENTEAFF
j_call: TRBJ1-2; v_call: TRBV29-1; cdr3_aa: CSVQPGQGAGYTF
j_call: TRBJ2-1; v_call: TRBV20-1; cdr3_aa: CSARDPTASYNEQFF